The entry that follows covers one T cell receptor (beta chain) sequence. Its specificity is unknown. Use of 60 Vbeta and 13 Jbeta primers characterized the PCR. This table comes from immunoSEQ multiplex PCR, and its TCRdb copy is limited to in-frame clones, with some not included. The table shows under 200,000 clones, with about 84% occurring only once. Per the germline V gene, CDR1 is MDHEN and CDR2 is SYDVKM. The junction had 12 bases not matched to a gene; V was cut back by 10 bases and J by 3 bases. The CDR3 is made up of 15 amino acids. This record comes from a study of cytomegalovirus exposure and HLA in healthy donors. Overall study results and limits: It was likely that a cluster of highly shared sequence variants was a sequencing artifact.

The chain combines TRBV28 with TRBJ2-1; 7 positions agree with TRBD2. The specimen was PBMCs. This receptor was taken from a woman aged 30 to 39 in good health and CMV-seropositive. The CDR3 DNA follows: TGTGCCATCACCCTTGGGGGGGGTCTCTACAATGAGCAGTTCTTC. Amino acids: CAITLGGGLYNEQFF. The complete variable domain, with remaining parts taken from reference TRBV28 and TRBJ2-1, reads DVKVTQSSRYLVKRTGEKVFLECVQDMDHENMFWYRQDPGLGLRLIYFSYDVKMKEKGDIPEGYSVSREKKERFSLILESASTNQTSMYLCAITLGGGLYNEQFFGPGTRLTVL.